These 20 T cell receptor beta chains were all obtained from the same sample, sequenced in a study of OX40 agonist ivuxolimab in advanced cancers. The assay was immunoSEQ multiplex PCR, and TCRdb's table has in-frame clones only and misses some. The table shows roughly 100,000 clones, with around 86% occurring only once. Source: CD4+ or CD8+ T cells sorted from blood, taken in a trial of the OX40 agonist ivuxolimab. These receptor sequences come from an adult with an advanced solid tumor such as melanoma, head and neck, liver or kidney cancer.

The chain joins TRBV2 to TRBJ1-4; D unclear. The length of the CDR3 is 14 residues. Trimming stripped 4 bases from V and 0 bases from J, with 6 bases between. Germline CDR1 reads SNHLY; CDR2 reads FYNNEI. CDR3 protein: CASSALPTNEKLFF. The CDR3 nucleotides are TGTGCCAGCAGTGCTCTCCCAACTAATGAAAAACTGTTTTTT.

V is TRBV14 and J is TRBJ2-1, with a tentative D call TRBD1 (5 bases). Trimming took 0 bases from V and 6 from J, leaving 15 bases between them. CDR3 length: 16 residues. Germline assignment: CDR1 SGHDN and CDR2 FVKESK. CDR3 bases: TGTGCCAGCAGCCAAGAATGGGGCGCCCCCGGCAATGAGCAGTTCTTC. It is translated as CASSQEWGAPGNEQFF.

This clone was counted between two and nine times. The chain uses TRBV7-9 and TRBJ2-2, with D unclear. Trimming pared 0 bases from V and 2 bases from J, leaving 10 bases between. The CDR3 is made up of 16 amino acids. CDR1 and CDR2 from the germline V gene are SEHNR and FQNEAQ (reference sequence). The CDR3 DNA follows: TGTGCCAGCAGCTTAGCCAGTAGTCTCAACACCGGGGAGCTGTTTTTT. Amino acids: CASSLASSLNTGELFF.

CDR3 DNA: TGTGCCAGCAGCCAAGATACCGCGGGGATTAGAGCCAAAAACATTCAGTACTTC. Amino acids: CASSQDTAGIRAKNIQYF. The chain combines TRBV14 with TRBJ2-4, with a possible D match to TRBD2 (6 bases). Germline loops: CDR1 SGHDN, CDR2 FVKESK. The V and J ends lost 0 bases and 0 bases respectively, with 15 bases between them. The length of the CDR3 is 18 residues.

The J gene is TRBJ1-2, the V gene TRBV6-5; 9 positions match TRBD1. Looked up from germline, CDR1 is MNHEY and CDR2 is SVGAGI. The CDR3 runs to 14 residues. V shed 6 bases, J shed 4 bases, and the junction held 6 bases outside the gene matches. The CDR3 loop reads CASREQGASYGYTF. CDR3 sequence (DNA): TGTGCCAGCAGGGAACAGGGGGCTAGCTATGGCTACACCTTC.

CDR3 protein: CASSDRTMNTEAFF. The CDR3 DNA sequence: TGTGCCAGTAGTGATCGGACTATGAACACTGAAGCTTTCTTT. The chain links TRBV19 to TRBJ1-1, with D uncertain. This CDR3 spans 14 amino acids. Germline V CDR1 and CDR2: LNHDA, SQIVND (reference sequence). V lost 5 bases and J lost 0, with 10 bases in between.

This clone came up once. V gene TRBV15 combines with J gene TRBJ1-3; D unresolved. CDR1 is LNHNV, CDR2 YYDKDF, per germline (reference sequence). The CDR3 extends over 14 amino acids. V was pared by 2 bases and J by 0 bases, with 5 bases between. CDR3 in amino acids: CATSRRVSGNTIYF. In DNA, the CDR3 is TGTGCCACCAGCAGAAGGGTCTCTGGAAACACCATATATTTT.

The chain combines TRBV6-5 with TRBJ2-3; D remains unclear. CDR3 length: 14 amino acids. Germline values: CDR1 MNHEY, CDR2 SVGAGI. V was clipped by 5 bases and J by 0 bases, with 9 bases between them. CDR3 protein: CASSGSVSTDTQYF. CDR3 DNA sequence: TGTGCCAGCAGTGGGTCAGTTAGCACAGATACGCAGTATTTT.

The chain couples TRBV11-2 to TRBJ2-3, with D possibly being TRBD2 (5 bases). Looked up from germline, CDR1 is SGHAT and CDR2 is FQNNGV. Trimming took off 5 bases at V and 5 bases at J, with 26 bases between the two ends. The CDR3 loop spans 18 amino acids. Here the CDR3 reads CASSRDVSGWGREDTQYF. DNA of the CDR3: TGTGCCAGCAGCCGAGACGTCAGCGGTTGGGGAAGAGAAGATACGCAGTATTTT.

About this clone: One junction end does not reproduce the germline sequence, and a read error may be involved. The chain uses TRBV7-7 and TRBJ1-2; 7 positions agree with TRBD1. CDR1 is SSHAT and CDR2 is FNYEAQ in the germline V gene (reference sequence). The CDR3 loop spans 17 amino acids. CDR3 region: CASSWRQGYQSNYGYTF. The CDR3 nucleotides read TGTGCTAGCAGCTGGCGACAGGGCTATCAGTCTAACTATGGCTACACCTTC. Full variable domain (missing parts from reference TRBV7-7 and TRBJ1-2): GAGVSQSPRYKVTKRGQDVTLRCDPISSHATLYWYQQALGQGPEFLTYFNYEAQPDKSGLPSDRFSAERPEGSISTLTIQRTEQRDSAMYRCASSWRQGYQSNYGYTFGSGTRLTVV.

The V call is TRBV29-1, the J call TRBJ2-3; no definite D call. There are 12 residues in the CDR3. The germline gives CDR1 SQVTM, CDR2 ANQGSEA. V lost 2 bases and J 1 base, leaving 4 bases between the germline ends. CDR3 loop: CSVEKGTDTQYF. The CDR3 DNA reads as TGCAGCGTTGAAAAGGGCACAGATACGCAGTATTTT.

The V call is TRBV4-1, the J call TRBJ1-6; D might be TRBD1 (5 bases). V lost 3 bases and J 4 bases, leaving 13 bases between the germline ends. Germline values: CDR1 MGHRA, CDR2 YSYEKL. The CDR3 loop spans 16 amino acids. CDR3 amino acids: CASSQGPGGYNSPLHF. The CDR3 DNA sequence: TGCGCCAGCAGCCAGGGACCTGGAGGGTATAATTCACCCCTCCACTTT.

The V call is TRBV6-1, the J call TRBJ1-2, with D possibly TRBD1 on 6 matching bases. Trimming cost V 6 bases and J 5 bases, with 10 bases left between them. Per germline, CDR1 MNHNS and CDR2 SASEGT. The CDR3 is 12 amino acids. The CDR3 protein is CASRDRTYGYTF. CDR3 sequence (DNA): TGTGCCAGCAGAGACAGGACTTATGGCTACACCTTC.

The chain uses TRBV28 and TRBJ1-1; maybe TRBD1 (6 bases). Per germline, CDR1 MDHEN and CDR2 SYDVKM. Between the trimmed V and J ends, which lost 6 bases and 5 bases, there was a span of 19 bases. The CDR3 extends over 15 amino acids. This CDR3 reads CASSPMGGGGTEAFF. CDR3 DNA: TGTGCCAGCAGCCCTATGGGGGGCGGGGGGACTGAAGCTTTCTTT.

The chain combines TRBV10-3 with TRBJ2-3, with a possible D match to TRBD1 (5 bases). This CDR3 spans 14 amino acids. Germline V CDR1 and CDR2: ENHRY, SYGVKD. V shed 7 bases and J shed 2 bases, with 13 bases lying between them. The CDR3 spells CAIKDNSDTDTQYF. The DNA for the CDR3 is TGTGCCATCAAGGACAATTCCGACACAGATACGCAGTATTTT.

This clone occurred once. The V gene is TRBV11-2, the J gene TRBJ2-3; D remains ambiguous. The CDR3 consists of 12 residues. V was cut by 0 bases and J by 6 bases, with 4 bases left in between. Germline assignment: CDR1 SGHAT and CDR2 FQNNGV. The CDR3 bases are TGTGCCAGCAGCTTAGATTTCGATACGCAGTATTTT. Its protein product is CASSLDFDTQYF.

This chain connects TRBV6-5 to TRBJ2-3, with D perhaps matching TRBD1 (5 bases). The V and J ends lost 6 bases and 2 bases respectively, with 12 bases between them. This CDR3 has 14 residues. Germline values: CDR1 MNHEY, CDR2 SVGAGI. CDR3 sequence: CASRQQAFTDTQYF. The CDR3 bases are TGTGCCAGCAGACAACAGGCATTCACAGATACGCAGTATTTT.

The chain uses TRBV5-1 and TRBJ2-3; 9 nucleotides align to TRBD2. The CDR3 covers 15 residues. V lost 0 bases to trimming and J lost 4 bases; unmatched junction nucleotides: 3. CDR1 is SGHRS and CDR2 is YFSETQ in the germline V gene. The CDR3 sequence is CASSLEQRGADTQYF. For the CDR3, the DNA is TGCGCCAGCAGCTTGGAACAGCGGGGGGCAGATACGCAGTATTTT.

The chain links TRBV9 to TRBJ2-5; 7 bases agree with TRBD1. The better agreement between TRBJ2-7 and the DNA end casts doubt on the J call. The CDR3 spans 14 residues. Germline CDR1 SGDLS, CDR2 YYNGEE. CDR3 sequence: CASSVGTGFYEQYF. DNA for the CDR3: TGTGCCAGCAGCGTAGGGACAGGCTTCTACGAGCAGTACTTC.

This clone was counted a single time. This chain uses TRBV11-1 with TRBJ2-3, with D tentatively TRBD1 or TRBD2 (5 bases each). This CDR3 has 18 amino acids. Germline CDR1 is SGHAT and CDR2 is FQDESV (reference sequence). V lost 4 bases to trimming and J lost 5 bases, with 25 bases between them. DNA of the CDR3: TGTGCCAGCAGCTCCCGCCCCCCTTCCGGGGCCATACAAGATACGCAGTATTTT. Residues: CASSSRPPSGAIQDTQYF. The variable domain in full, completed from reference TRBV11-1 and TRBJ2-3, reads EAEVAQSPRYKITEKSQAVAFWCDPISGHATLYWYRQILGQGPELLVQFQDESVVDDSQLPKDRFSAERLKGVDSTLKIQPAELGDSAMYLCASSSRPPSGAIQDTQYFGPGTRLTVL.